One and the same sample provided the 6 T cell receptor beta chains below, sequenced in a study of T cell responses to AZD1222 COVID-19 vaccine. Measured with immunoSEQ multiplex PCR; TCRdb has only the in-frame clones, and not every one. The table records roughly 140,000 clones, around 91% of them present only once. The material sequenced was peripheral blood, taken on day 0 of AZD1222 vaccination. The receptors were gathered from an adult in good health.

This rearrangement joins TRBV9 to TRBJ2-5; weak D call: TRBD2 (6 bases). Germline CDR1 SGDLS, CDR2 YYNGEE. This CDR3 spans 17 amino acids. V lost 7 bases and J lost 5, with 27 bases in between. As DNA, the CDR3 is TGTGCCAGCGCCCCCGGCAGGGAGGTCCCGGCTGGGGAGACCCAGTACTTC. Protein product: CASAPGREVPAGETQYF.

The chain is built from TRBV12-3 or TRBV12-4 and TRBJ1-1; possible D gene TRBD1, 5 bases. This CDR3 is 10 amino acids long. The V end lost 9 bases, the J end lost 6 bases, and 8 bases lay between the germline ends. CDR3 coding DNA: TGTGCCAGTCGGGGCTCTGAAGCTTTCTTT. Protein: CASRGSEAFF.

This sequence joins TRBV12-3 or TRBV12-4 and TRBJ1-6; D is uncertain. CDR3 length equals 13 residues. V gave up 3 bases and J gave up 8 bases, with 8 bases separating them. This chain's CDR3 is CASSFLGYSPLHF. CDR3 in DNA: TGTGCCAGCAGTTTTTTAGGCTATTCACCCCTCCACTTT.

CDR3 residues: CASSRDRYRTSNTGELFF. The CDR3 nucleotides are TGTGCCAGCAGCCGTGACAGGTACAGGACTTCGAACACCGGGGAGCTGTTTTTT. This chain joins TRBV5-4 and TRBJ2-2; TRBD1 is a possible D gene (6 bases). Per the germline V gene, CDR1 is SGHNT and CDR2 is YYREEE (reference sequence). The CDR3 has 18 amino acids. V dropped 4 bases and J dropped 0 bases, with 19 bases sitting between them. The full variable domain, completed using reference TRBV5-4 and TRBJ2-2, is ETGVTQSPTHLIKTRGQQVTLRCSSQSGHNTVSWYQQALGQGPQFIFQYYREEENGRGNFPPRFSGLQFPNYSSELNVNALELDDSALYLCASSRDRYRTSNTGELFFGEGSRLTVL.

V and J are TRBV19 and TRBJ1-2; 9 bases match TRBD1. There are 12 residues in the CDR3. CDR1 and CDR2 (germline): LNHDA, SQIVND (reference sequence). Trimming removed 6 bases from V and 6 bases from J; junction bases left unmatched: 2. The CDR3 sequence: CASRRTGDGYTF. As DNA, the CDR3 is TGTGCCAGTAGGAGGACAGGGGATGGCTACACCTTC.

As for this clone: A junction boundary mismatches the germline segment, possibly from a read error. The CDR3 DNA sequence: TGTGCCAGCCGTGATTGGGGTTCCGGGACTTCCTACAATGAGCAGTTCTTC. Amino acids: CASRDWGSGTSYNEQFF. J is TRBJ2-1 and V is TRBV2; D may be TRBD2 (6 bases). CDR3 size: 17 residues. From germline, CDR1 is SNHLY and CDR2 FYNNEI.